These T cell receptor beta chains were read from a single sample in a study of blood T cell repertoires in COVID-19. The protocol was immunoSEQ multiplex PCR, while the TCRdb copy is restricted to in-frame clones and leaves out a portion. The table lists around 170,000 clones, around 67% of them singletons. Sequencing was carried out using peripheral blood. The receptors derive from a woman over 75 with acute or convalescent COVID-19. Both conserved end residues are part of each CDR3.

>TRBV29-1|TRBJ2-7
CSATTQGLAYEQYF
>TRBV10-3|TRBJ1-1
CAFRTGGNTEAFF
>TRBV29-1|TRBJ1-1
CSVYSDSPEVAFF
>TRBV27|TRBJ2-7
CASSTKQTGSLGEQYF
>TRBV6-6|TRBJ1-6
CASRVPGQNNSPLHF
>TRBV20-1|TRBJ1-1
CSALQDTEAFF
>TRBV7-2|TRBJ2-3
CASSLDAGAYTDTQYF
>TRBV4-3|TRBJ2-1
CASSQTREGREQFF
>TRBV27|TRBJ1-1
CASSPTRTEAFF
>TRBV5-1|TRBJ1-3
CASSSDTSSGNTIYF
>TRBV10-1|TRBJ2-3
CASSESSGGQYF
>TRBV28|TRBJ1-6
CASSPQGQVGASPLHF
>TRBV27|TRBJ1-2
CASSWGTGKNYGYTF
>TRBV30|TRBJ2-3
CAWSSGSGVTQYF
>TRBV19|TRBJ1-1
CASSRDRSNTEAFF
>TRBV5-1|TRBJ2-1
CASSLGPGLAEEQFF
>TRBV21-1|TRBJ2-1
CASSKGMGTGYNEQFF
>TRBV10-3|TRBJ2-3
CAITGEGQGLHTQYF
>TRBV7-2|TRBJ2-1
CASSFWTSGIHEQFF
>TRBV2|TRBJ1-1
CASNTQGAGNTEAFF
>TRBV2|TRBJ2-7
CASTRGLAGVIGYEQYF
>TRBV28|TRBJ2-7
CASREVEGEQYF
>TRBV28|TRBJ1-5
CASSSLGGVGNQPQHF
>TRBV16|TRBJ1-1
CASSQWRGTEAFF
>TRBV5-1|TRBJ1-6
CASTYDQGSNSPLHF
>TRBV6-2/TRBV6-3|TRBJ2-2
CASSLETANTGELFF
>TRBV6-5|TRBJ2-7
CASSYGTGEVYEQYF
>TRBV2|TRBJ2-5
CASSEALSRVTQYF
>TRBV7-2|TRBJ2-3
CASSRSRPVTDTQYF
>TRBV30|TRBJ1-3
CAWRRGQSSGNTIYF
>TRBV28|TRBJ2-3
CASSLRGYTDTQYF
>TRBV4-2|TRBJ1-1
CASSQDSEKSEAFF
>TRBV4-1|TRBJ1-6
CASSQPQGNSPLHF
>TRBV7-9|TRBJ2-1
CASSSPGWDEQFF
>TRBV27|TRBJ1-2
CASSQGKDGYTF
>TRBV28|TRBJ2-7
CASSTKVGQGQYF
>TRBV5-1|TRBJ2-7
CASSSSSPSYEQYF
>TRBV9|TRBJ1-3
CASSVESSDSGNTIYF
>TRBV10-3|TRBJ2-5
CAIRGTSGRQETQYF
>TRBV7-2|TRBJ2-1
CASSPPGSSYNEQFF
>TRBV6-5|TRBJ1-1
CASSYQGGRTEAFF
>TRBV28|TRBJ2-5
CASSLRDRGETQYF
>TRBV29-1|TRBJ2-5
CSGRSGGETQYF
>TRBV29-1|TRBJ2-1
CSVGGMVIEQFF
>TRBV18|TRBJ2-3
CASSQTSGRDTTQYF
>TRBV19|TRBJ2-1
CASSTQWLGADNEQFF
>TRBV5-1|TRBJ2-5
CASKEGGPGETQYF
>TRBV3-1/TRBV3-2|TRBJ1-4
CASSQNRAVEKLFF
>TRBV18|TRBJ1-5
CASSSDRASNQPQHF
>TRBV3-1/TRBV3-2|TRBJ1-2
CASSQEGTHYGYTF
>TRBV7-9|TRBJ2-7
CASTTGSSGTGEQYF
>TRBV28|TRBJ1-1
CASSFQGVTEAFF
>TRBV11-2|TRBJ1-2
CASSFQGNYGYTF
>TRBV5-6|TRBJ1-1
CASSLDSEAFF
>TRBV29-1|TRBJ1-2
CSVDGLTPLYGYTF